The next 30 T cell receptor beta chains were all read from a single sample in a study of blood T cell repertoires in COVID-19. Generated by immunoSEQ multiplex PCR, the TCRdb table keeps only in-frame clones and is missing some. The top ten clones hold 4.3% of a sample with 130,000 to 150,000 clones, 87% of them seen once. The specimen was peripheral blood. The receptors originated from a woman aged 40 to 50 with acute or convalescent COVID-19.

This CDR3 is CASRASGARTDTQYF. The CDR3 bases are TGTGCCAGCAGAGCCAGCGGGGCCCGCACAGATACGCAGTATTTT. The chain combines TRBV11-3 with TRBJ2-3; 7 positions match TRBD2. After removal of 6 bases from V and 1 base from J, the junction contained 7 bases not matched to a gene. The CDR3 runs to 15 residues. CDR1 and CDR2 from the germline V gene are SGHNT and YENEEA.

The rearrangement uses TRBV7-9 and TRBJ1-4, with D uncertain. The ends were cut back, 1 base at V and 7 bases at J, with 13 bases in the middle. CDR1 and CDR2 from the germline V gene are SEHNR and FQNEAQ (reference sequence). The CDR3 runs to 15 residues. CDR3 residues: CASSLGLAVTEKLFF. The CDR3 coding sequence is TGTGCCAGCAGCTTAGGGTTGGCAGTAACTGAAAAACTGTTTTTT.

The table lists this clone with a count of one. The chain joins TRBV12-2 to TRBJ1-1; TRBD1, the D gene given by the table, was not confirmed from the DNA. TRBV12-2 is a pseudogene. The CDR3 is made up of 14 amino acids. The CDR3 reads CAETGEGDYTEAFF. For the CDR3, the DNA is TGTGCAGAGACAGGGGAGGGCGATTACACTGAAGCTTTCTTT.

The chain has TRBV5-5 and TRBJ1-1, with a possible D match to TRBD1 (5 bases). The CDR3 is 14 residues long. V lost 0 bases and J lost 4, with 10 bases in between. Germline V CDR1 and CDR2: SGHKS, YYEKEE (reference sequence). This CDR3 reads CASSLVQGITEAFF. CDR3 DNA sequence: TGTGCCAGCAGCTTGGTCCAGGGAATCACTGAAGCTTTCTTT.

CDR3: CASSVGAYNQPQHF. For the CDR3, the DNA is TGTGCCAGCAGCGTAGGGGCGTATAATCAGCCCCAGCATTTT. J is TRBJ1-5 and V is TRBV9; D not resolved. V was shortened by 0 bases and J by 4 bases, with 8 bases between the two germline ends. CDR1 is SGDLS and CDR2 is YYNGEE in the germline V gene. The CDR3 covers 14 residues.

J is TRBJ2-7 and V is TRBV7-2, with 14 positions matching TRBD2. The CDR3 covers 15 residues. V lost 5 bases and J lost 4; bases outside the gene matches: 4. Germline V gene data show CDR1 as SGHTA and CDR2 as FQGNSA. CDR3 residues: CASSRGTSGGYEQYF. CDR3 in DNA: TGTGCCAGCAGCAGAGGGACTAGCGGGGGTTACGAGCAGTACTTC.

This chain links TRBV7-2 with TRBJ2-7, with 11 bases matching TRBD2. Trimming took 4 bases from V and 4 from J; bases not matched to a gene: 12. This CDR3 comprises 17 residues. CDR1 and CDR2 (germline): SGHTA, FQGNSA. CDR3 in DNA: TGTGCCAGCAGCTCAACCTCCTCTAGCGGGAGGAGGTACGAGCAGTACTTC. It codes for CASSSTSSSGRRYEQYF.

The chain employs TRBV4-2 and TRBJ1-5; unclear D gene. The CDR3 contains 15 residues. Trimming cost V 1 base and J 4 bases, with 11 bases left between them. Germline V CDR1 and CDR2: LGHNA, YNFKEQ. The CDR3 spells CASSQAAGLNQPQHF. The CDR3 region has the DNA TGTGCCAGCAGCCAAGCGGCAGGCCTTAATCAGCCCCAGCATTTT.

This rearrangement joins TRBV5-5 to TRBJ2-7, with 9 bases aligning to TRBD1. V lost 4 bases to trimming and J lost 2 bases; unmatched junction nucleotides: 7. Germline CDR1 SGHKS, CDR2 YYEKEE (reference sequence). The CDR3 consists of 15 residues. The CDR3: CASSLDRGGTYEQYF. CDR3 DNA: TGTGCCAGCAGCCTCGACAGGGGGGGCACCTACGAGCAGTACTTC.

CDR3 nucleotides: TGTGCCAGCAGACCTCAGGGAGGGACGACTGGCTATGGCTACACCTTC. Protein sequence: CASRPQGGTTGYGYTF. J is TRBJ1-2 and V is TRBV6-2 or TRBV6-3; weak D call: TRBD1 (5 bases). CDR1 is MNHEY, CDR2 SVGEGT, per germline. Trimming removed 6 bases from V and 4 bases from J, with 21 bases in between. This CDR3 is 16 amino acids long.

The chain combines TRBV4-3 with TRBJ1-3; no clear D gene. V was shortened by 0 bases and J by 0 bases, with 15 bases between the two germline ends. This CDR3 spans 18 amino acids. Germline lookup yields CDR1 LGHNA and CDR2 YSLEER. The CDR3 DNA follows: TGCGCCAGCAGCCAAGATGGGGAGGTATGGAGCTCTGGAAACACCATATATTTT. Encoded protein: CASSQDGEVWSSGNTIYF.

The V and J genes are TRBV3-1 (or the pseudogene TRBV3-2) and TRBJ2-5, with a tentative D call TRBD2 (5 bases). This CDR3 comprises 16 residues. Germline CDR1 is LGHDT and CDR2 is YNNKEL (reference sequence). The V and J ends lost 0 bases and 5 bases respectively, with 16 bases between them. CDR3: CASSQDLGSQRETQYF. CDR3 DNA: TGTGCCAGCAGCCAAGATCTTGGCTCCCAGCGGGAGACCCAGTACTTC.

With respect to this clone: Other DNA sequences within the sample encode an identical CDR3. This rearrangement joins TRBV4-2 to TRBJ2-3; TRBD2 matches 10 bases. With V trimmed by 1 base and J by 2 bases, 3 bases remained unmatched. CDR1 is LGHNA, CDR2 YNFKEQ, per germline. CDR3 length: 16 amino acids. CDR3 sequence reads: CASSQALAGITDTQYF. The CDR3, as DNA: TGTGCCAGCAGCCAAGCACTAGCGGGAATCACAGATACGCAGTATTTT.

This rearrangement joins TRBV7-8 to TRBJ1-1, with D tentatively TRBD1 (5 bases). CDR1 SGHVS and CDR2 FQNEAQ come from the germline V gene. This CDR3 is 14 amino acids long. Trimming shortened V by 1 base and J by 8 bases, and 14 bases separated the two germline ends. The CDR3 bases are TGTGCCAGCAGCTTAGGGGGCAGTTCCTCCGAAGCTTTCTTT. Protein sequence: CASSLGGSSSEAFF.

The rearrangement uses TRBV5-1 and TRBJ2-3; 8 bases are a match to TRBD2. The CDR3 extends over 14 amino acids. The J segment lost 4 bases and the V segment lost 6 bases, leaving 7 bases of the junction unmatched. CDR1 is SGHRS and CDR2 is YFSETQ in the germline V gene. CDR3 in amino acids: CASNLAGGADTQYF. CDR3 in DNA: TGCGCCAGCAATTTGGCGGGGGGAGCAGATACGCAGTATTTT.

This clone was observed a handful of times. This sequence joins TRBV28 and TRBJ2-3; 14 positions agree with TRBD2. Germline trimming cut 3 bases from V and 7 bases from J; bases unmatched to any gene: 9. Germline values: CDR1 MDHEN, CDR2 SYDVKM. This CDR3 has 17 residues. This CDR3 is CASSFPRLAGGPYTQYF. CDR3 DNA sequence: TGTGCCAGCAGTTTCCCTAGACTAGCGGGGGGGCCGTATACGCAGTATTTT.

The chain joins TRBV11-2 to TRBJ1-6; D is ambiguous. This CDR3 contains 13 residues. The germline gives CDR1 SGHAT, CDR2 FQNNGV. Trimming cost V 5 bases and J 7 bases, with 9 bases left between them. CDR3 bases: TGTGCCAGCAGCCTATACGGGAATTCACCCCTCCACTTT. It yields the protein CASSLYGNSPLHF.

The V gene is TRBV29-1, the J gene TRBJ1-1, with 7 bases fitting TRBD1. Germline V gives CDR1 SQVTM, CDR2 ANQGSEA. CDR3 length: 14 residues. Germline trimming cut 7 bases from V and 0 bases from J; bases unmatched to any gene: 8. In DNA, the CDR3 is TGCAGCGCTTGGACAGGTTGGGTGAACACTGAAGCTTTCTTT. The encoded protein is CSAWTGWVNTEAFF.

The CDR3: CASSQGQGMNTEAFF. The CDR3 region has the DNA TGTGCCAGCTCTCAAGGACAGGGCATGAACACTGAAGCTTTCTTT. The chain joins TRBV18 to TRBJ1-1; 8 bases match TRBD1. CDR3 length: 15 amino acids. Germline-derived CDR1 and CDR2 are KGHSH and LQKENI. J gave up 0 bases and V 6 bases, and 6 bases lay outside the gene matches.

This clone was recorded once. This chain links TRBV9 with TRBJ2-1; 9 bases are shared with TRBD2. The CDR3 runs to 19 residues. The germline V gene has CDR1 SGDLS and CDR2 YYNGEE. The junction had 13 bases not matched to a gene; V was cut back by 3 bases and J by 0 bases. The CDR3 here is CASSASSGTSPSSYNEQFF. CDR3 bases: TGTGCCAGCAGCGCAAGTTCTGGGACTAGCCCCAGCTCCTACAATGAGCAGTTCTTC.

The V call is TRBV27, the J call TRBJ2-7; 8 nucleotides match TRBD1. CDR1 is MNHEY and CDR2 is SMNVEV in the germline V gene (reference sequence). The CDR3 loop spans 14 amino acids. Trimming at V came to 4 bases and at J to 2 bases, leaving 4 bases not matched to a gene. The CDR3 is CASSWTGSPYEQYF. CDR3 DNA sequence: TGTGCCAGCAGTTGGACAGGGTCTCCCTACGAGCAGTACTTC.

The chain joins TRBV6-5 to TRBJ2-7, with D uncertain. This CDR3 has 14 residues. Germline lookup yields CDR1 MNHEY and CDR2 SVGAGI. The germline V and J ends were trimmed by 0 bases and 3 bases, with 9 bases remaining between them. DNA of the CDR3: TGTGCCAGCAGTTACTCATCACAGAACTACGAGCAGTACTTC. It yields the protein CASSYSSQNYEQYF.

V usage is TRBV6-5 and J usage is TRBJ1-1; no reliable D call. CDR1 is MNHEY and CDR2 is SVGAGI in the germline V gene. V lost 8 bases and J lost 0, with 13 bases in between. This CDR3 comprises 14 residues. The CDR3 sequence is CASWMENMNTEAFF. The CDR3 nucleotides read TGTGCCAGCTGGATGGAGAACATGAACACTGAAGCTTTCTTT.

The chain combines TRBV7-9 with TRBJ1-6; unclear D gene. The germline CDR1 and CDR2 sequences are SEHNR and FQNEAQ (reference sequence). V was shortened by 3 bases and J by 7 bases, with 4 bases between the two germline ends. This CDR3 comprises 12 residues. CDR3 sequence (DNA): TGTGCCAGCAGCTTGGAGAATTCACCCCTCCACTTT. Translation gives CASSLENSPLHF.

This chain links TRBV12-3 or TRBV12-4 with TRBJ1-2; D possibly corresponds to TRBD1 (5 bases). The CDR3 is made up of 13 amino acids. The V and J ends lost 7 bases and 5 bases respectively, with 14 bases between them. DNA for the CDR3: TGTGCCAGCACCTTGGGGCCTGGGTATGGCTACACCTTC. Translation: CASTLGPGYGYTF.

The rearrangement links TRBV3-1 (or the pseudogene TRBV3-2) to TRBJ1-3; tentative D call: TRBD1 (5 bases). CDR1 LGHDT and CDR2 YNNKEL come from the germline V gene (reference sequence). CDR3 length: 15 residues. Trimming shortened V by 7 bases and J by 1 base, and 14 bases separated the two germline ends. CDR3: CASTPLGGSGNTIYF. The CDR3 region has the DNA TGTGCCAGCACCCCGTTGGGGGGATCTGGAAACACCATATATTTT.

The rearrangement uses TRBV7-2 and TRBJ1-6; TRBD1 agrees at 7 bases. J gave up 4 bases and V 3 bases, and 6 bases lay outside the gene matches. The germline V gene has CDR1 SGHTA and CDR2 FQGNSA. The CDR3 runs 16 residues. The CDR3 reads CASSFVAGQYNSPLHF. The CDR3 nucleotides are TGTGCCAGCAGCTTTGTTGCGGGACAGTATAATTCACCCCTCCACTTT. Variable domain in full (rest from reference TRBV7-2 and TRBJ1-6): GAGVSQSPSNKVTEKGKDVELRCDPISGHTALYWYRQSLGQGLEFLIYFQGNSAPDKSGLPSDRFSAERTGGSVSTLTIQRTQQEDSAVYLCASSFVAGQYNSPLHFGNGTRLTVT.

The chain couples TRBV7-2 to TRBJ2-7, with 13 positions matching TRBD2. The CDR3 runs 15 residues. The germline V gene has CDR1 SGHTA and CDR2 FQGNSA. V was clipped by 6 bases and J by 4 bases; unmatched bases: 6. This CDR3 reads CASSPTSGRLYEQYF. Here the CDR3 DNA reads TGTGCCAGCAGTCCGACTAGCGGGAGGTTGTACGAGCAGTACTTC. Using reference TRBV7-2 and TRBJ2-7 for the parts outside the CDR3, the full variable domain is GAGVSQSPSNKVTEKGKDVELRCDPISGHTALYWYRQSLGQGLEFLIYFQGNSAPDKSGLPSDRFSAERTGGSVSTLTIQRTQQEDSAVYLCASSPTSGRLYEQYFGPGTRLTVT.

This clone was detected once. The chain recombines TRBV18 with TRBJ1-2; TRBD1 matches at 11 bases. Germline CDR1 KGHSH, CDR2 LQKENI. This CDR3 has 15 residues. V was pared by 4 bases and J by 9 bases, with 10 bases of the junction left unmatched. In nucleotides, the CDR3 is TGTGCCAGCTCACGGACAGGGGGCAGGTTTGATAGCTACACCTTC. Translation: CASSRTGGRFDSYTF.

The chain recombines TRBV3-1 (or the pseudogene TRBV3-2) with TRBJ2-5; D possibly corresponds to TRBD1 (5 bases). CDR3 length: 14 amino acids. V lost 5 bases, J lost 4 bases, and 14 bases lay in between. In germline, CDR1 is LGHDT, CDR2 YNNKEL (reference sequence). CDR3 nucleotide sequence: TGTGCCAGCAGCATCCTCAGGGATAGAGAGACCCAGTACTTC. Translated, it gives CASSILRDRETQYF.